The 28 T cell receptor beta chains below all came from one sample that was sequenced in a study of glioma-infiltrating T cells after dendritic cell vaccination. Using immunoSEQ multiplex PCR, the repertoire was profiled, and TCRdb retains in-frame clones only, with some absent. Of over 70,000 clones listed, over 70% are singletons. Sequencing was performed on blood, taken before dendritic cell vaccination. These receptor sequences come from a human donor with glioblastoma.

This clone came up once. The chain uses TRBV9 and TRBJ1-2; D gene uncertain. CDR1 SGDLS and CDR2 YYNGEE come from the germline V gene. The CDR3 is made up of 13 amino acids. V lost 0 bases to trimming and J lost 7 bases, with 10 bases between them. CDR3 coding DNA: TGTGCCAGCAGCGTAGTCCCAGGTTTTGGCTACACCTTC. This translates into CASSVVPGFGYTF.

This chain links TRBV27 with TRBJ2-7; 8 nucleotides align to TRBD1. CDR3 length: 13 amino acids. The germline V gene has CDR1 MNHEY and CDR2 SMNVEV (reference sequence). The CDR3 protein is CASSRQGSCEQYV. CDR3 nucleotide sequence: TGTGCCAGCAGCCGACAGGGGTCCTGCGAGCAGTACGTC.

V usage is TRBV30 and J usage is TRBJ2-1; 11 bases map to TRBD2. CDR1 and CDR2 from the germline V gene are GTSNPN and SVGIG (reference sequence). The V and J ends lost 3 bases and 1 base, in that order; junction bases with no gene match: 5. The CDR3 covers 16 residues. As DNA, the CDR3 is TGTGCCTGGAGGCCTACTAGCGGGAGTTCCTACAATGAGCAGTTCTTC. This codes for CAWRPTSGSSYNEQFF.

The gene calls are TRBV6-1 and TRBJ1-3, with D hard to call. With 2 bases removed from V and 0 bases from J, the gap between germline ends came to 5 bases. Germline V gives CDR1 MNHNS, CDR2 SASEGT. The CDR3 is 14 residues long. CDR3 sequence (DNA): TGTGCCAGCAGTGAACTTAGCTCTGGAAACACCATATATTTT. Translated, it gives CASSELSSGNTIYF.

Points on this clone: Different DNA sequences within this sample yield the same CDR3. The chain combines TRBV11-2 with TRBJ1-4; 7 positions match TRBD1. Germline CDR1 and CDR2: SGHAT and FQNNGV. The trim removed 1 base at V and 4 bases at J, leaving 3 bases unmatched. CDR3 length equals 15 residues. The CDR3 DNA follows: TGTGCCAGCAGCTTAGGGGACAGAGATAATGAAAAACTGTTTTTT. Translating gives CASSLGDRDNEKLFF.

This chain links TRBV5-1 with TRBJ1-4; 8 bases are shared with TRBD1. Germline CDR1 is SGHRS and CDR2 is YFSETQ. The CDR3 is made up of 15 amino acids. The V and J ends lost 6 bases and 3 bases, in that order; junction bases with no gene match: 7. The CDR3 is CASNSGGKANEKLFF. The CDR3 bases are TGCGCCAGCAATTCAGGGGGCAAAGCTAATGAAAAACTGTTTTTT.

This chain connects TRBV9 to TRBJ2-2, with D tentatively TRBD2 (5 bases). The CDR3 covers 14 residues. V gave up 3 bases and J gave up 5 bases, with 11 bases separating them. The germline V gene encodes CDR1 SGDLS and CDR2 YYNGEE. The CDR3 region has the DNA TGTGCCAGCAGCGGGACTTTTGGGACCGGGGAGCTGTTTTTT. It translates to CASSGTFGTGELFF.

CDR3 sequence (DNA): TGTGCCAGCAGCATCTGGACTAGCGGGGGGGCCTGGGATACGCAGTATTTT. Translated: CASSIWTSGGAWDTQYF. The chain uses TRBV5-6 and TRBJ2-3; 15 bases agree with TRBD2. Losses at the gene ends were 4 bases for V and 6 bases for J; bases not matched to a gene: 9. Germline CDR1 is SGHDT and CDR2 is YYEEEE. The length of the CDR3 is 17 residues.

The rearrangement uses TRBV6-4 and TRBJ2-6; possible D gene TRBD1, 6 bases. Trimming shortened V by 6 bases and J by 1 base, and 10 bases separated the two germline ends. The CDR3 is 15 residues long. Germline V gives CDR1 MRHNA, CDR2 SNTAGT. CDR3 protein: CASSMDSSGANVLTF. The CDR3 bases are TGTGCCAGCAGCATGGACAGTTCTGGGGCCAACGTCCTGACTTTC.

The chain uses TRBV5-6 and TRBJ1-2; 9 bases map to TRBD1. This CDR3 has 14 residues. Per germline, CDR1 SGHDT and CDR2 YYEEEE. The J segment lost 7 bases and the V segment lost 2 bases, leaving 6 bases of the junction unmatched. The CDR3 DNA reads TGTGCCAGCAGCTTACCGGGACAGGGTTTTGGCTACACCTTC. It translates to CASSLPGQGFGYTF.

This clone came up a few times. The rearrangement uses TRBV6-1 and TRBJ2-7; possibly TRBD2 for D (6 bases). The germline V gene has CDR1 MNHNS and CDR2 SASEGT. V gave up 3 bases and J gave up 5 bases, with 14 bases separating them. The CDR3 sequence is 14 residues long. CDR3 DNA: TGTGCCAGCAGTGATTCACGGGGGAGGAACGAGCAGTACTTC. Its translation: CASSDSRGRNEQYF.

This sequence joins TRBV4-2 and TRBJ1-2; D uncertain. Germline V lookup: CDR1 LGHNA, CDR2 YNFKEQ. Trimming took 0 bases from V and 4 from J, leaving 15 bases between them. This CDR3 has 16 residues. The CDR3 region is CASSQDSGQVGYGYTF. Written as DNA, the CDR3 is TGTGCCAGCAGCCAAGATAGCGGCCAGGTCGGCTATGGCTACACCTTC.

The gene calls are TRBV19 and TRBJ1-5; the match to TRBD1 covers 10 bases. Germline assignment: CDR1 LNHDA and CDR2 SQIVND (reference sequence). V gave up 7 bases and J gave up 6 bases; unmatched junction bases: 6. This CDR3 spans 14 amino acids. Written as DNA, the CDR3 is TGTGCCAGTAACCGACAGGGGGCTAGTCAGCCCCAGCATTTT. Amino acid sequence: CASNRQGASQPQHF.

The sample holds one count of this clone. The CDR3 protein is CAWSTTGVYGYTF. CDR3 in DNA: TGTGCCTGGAGTACGACAGGGGTTTATGGCTACACCTTC. The J gene is TRBJ1-2, the V gene TRBV30, with 8 nucleotides matching TRBD1. The trim removed 2 bases at V and 5 bases at J, leaving 4 bases unmatched. Germline V gene lookup returns CDR1 GTSNPN and CDR2 SVGIG (reference sequence). CDR3 length: 13 residues.

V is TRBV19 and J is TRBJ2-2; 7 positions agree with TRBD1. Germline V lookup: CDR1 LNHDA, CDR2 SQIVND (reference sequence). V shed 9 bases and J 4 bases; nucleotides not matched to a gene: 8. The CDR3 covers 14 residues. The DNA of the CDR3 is TGTGCCAGCCTTACAGGGGCGGGCACCGGGGAGCTGTTTTTT. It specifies CASLTGAGTGELFF. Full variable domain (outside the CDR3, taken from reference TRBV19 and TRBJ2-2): DGGITQSPKYLFRKEGQNVTLSCEQNLNHDAMYWYRQDPGQGLRLIYYSQIVNDFQKGDIAEGYSVSREKKESFPLTVTSAQKNPTAFYLCASLTGAGTGELFFGEGSRLTVL.

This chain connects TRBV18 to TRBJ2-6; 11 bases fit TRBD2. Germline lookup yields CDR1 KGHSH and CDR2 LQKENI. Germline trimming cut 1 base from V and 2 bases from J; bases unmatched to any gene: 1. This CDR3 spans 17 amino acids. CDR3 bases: TGTGCCAGCTCACCACTAGCGGGGGGGCCTGGGGCCAACGTCCTGACTTTC. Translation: CASSPLAGGPGANVLTF.

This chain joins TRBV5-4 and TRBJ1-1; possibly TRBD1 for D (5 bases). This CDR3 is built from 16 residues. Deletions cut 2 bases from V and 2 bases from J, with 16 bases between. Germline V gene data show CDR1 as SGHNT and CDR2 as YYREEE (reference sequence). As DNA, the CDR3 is TGTGCCAGCAGCTTTTCATCTCAGGGCTTTAACACTGAAGCTTTCTTT. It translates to CASSFSSQGFNTEAFF.

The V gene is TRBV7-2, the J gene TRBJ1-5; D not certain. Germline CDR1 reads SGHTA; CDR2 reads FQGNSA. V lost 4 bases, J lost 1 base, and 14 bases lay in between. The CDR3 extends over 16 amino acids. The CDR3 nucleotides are TGTGCCAGCAGCTCAACTGAGTTCCTAAGCAATCAGCCCCAGCATTTT. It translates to CASSSTEFLSNQPQHF. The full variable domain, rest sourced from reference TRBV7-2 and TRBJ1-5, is GAGVSQSPSNKVTEKGKDVELRCDPISGHTALYWYRQSLGQGLEFLIYFQGNSAPDKSGLPSDRFSAERTGGSVSTLTIQRTQQEDSAVYLCASSSTEFLSNQPQHFGDGTRLSIL.

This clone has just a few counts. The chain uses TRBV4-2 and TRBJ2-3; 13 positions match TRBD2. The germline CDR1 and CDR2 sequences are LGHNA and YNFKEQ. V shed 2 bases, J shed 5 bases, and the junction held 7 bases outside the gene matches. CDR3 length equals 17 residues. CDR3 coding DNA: TGTGCCAGCAGCCAATCCGGACTAGCGGGAGTAGGAGATACGCAGTATTTT. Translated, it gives CASSQSGLAGVGDTQYF.

The CDR3: CASSEMGGRRGQPQHF. In nucleotides, the CDR3 is TGTGCCAGCAGTGAAATGGGAGGCAGGAGGGGTCAGCCCCAGCATTTT. The chain combines TRBV2 with TRBJ1-5; weak D call: TRBD1 (5 bases). Germline-derived CDR1 and CDR2 are SNHLY and FYNNEI. The CDR3 is made up of 16 amino acids. The V and J ends lost 2 bases and 6 bases respectively, with 17 bases between them.

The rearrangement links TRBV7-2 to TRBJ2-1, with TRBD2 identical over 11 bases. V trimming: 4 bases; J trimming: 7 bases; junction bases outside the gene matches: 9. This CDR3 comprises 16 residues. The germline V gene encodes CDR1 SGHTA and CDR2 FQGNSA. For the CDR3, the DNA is TGTGCCAGCAGCTCCCTAACTAGCGGGGGAGGGAATGAGCAGTTCTTC. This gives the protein CASSSLTSGGGNEQFF.

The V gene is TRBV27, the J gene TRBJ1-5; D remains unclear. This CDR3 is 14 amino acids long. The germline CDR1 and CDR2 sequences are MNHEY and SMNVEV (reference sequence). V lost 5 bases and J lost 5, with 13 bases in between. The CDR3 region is CASSPLGGYQPQHF. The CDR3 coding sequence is TGTGCCAGCAGTCCACTCGGAGGTTATCAGCCCCAGCATTTT.

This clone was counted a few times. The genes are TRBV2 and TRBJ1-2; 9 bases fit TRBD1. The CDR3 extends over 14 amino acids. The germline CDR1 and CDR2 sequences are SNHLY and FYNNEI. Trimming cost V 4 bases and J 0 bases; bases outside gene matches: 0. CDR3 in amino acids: CASSGQGANYGYTF. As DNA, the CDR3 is TGTGCCAGCAGTGGACAGGGGGCTAACTATGGCTACACCTTC.

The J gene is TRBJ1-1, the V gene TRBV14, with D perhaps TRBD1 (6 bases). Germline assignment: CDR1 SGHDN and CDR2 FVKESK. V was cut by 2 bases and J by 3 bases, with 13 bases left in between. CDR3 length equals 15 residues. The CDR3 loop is CASSQLGQRDTEAFF. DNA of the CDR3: TGTGCCAGCAGCCAACTAGGACAGAGGGACACTGAAGCTTTCTTT. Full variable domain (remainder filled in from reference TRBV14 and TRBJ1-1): EAGVTQFPSHSVIEKGQTVTLRCDPISGHDNLYWYRRVMGKEIKFLLHFVKESKQDESGMPNNRFLAERTGGTYSTLKVQPAELEDSGVYFCASSQLGQRDTEAFFGQGTRLTVV.

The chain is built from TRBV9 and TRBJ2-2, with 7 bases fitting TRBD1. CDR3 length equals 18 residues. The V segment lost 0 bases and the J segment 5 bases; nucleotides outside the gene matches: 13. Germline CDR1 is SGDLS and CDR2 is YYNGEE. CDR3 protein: CASSVDGLRTGATGELFF. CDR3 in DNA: TGTGCCAGCAGCGTAGACGGGTTACGGACAGGAGCTACCGGGGAGCTGTTTTTT.

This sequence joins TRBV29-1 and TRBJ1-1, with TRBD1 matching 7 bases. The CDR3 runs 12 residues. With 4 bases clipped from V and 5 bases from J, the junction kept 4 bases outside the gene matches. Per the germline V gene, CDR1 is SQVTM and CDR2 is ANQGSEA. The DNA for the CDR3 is TGCAGCGTTGGACAGGGAGAAACTGAAGCTTTCTTT. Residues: CSVGQGETEAFF.

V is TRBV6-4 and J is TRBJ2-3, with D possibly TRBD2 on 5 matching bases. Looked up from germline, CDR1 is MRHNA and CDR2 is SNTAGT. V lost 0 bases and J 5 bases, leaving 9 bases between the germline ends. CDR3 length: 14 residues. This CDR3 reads CASSDSIGLDTQYF. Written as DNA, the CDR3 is TGTGCCAGCAGTGACTCGATTGGACTAGATACGCAGTATTTT.

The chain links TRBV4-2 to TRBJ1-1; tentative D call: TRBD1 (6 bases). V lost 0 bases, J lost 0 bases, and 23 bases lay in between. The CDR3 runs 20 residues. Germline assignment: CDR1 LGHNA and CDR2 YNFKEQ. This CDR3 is CASSQESPGSGGRMNTEAFF. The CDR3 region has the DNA TGTGCCAGCAGCCAAGAATCACCCGGTTCGGGGGGCCGAATGAACACTGAAGCTTTCTTT.